What follows describes a single T cell receptor (beta chain). The sample comes from a study of blood T cell repertoires in COVID-19. As originally analysed: Estimation of nucleated cell counts was performed using reference gene primer amplification. Produced via immunoSEQ multiplex PCR; TCRdb's table is partial and in-frame only. That table furnishes V, J and clone size, whereas the DNA furnished D and trimming. The sample contains about 300,000 clones, around 88% of which appear only once. The germline V gene encodes CDR1 MDHEN and CDR2 SYDVKM. This CDR3 has 14 amino acids. Trimming at V came to 5 bases and at J to 13 bases, leaving 13 bases not matched to a gene.

The source material was peripheral blood. This chain links TRBV28 with TRBJ1-2, with 10 bases identical to TRBD1. The TCR sequence derives from a woman in her twenties or thirties with COVID-19, enrolled during active disease. CDR3 nucleotides: TGTGCCAGCAGTGAATTCCGGGACAGGGGTGTCCCCACCTTC. It is translated as CASSEFRDRGVPTF.